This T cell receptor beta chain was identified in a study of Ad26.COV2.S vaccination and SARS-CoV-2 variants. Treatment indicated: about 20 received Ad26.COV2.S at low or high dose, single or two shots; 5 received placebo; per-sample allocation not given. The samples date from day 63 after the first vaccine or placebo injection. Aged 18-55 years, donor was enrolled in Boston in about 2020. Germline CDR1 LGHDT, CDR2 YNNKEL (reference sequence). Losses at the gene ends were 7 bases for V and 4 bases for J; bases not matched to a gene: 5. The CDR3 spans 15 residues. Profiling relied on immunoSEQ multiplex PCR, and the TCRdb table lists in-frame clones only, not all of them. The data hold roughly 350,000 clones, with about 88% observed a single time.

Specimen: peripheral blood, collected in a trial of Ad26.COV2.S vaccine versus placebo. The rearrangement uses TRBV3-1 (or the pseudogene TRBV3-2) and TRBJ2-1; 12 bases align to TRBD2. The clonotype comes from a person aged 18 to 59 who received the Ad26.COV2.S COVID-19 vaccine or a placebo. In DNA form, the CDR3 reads TGTGCCAGCACCACTAGCGGGGGGCGATACAATGAGCAGTTCTTC. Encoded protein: CASTTSGGRYNEQFF.